The rows below give T cell receptor beta chains drawn from one sample of a study of cytomegalovirus exposure and HLA in healthy donors. Only in-frame clones appear in the TCRdb table, and some are missing; sequencing was by immunoSEQ multiplex PCR. This sample's table has 60,000 to 70,000 clones. The material sequenced was PBMCs. These receptors all come from a boy younger than 18 in good health and CMV-seronegative. Both conserved end residues are part of each CDR3. The D gene is left open where the match is weak.

TRBV25-1	TRBJ2-1	TRBD2	TGTGCCAGCAGTGTTCGCGTTGAGCGGGGGAACATTTACAATGAGCAGTTCTTC	CASSVRVERGNIYNEQFF
TRBV11-2	TRBJ2-3	NA	TGTGCCAGCAGCTTAGAGGGAGTAGCGGATACGCAGTATTTT	CASSLEGVADTQYF
TRBV4-3	TRBJ2-2	NA	TGCGCCAGCAGCCAAATTATAGGGGCCGGGGAGCTGTTTTTT	CASSQIIGAGELFF
TRBV27	TRBJ2-2	NA	TGTGCCAGCAGTTTGAGCCAAACCGGGGAGCTGTTTTTT	CASSLSQTGELFF
TRBV4-3	TRBJ2-5	NA	TGCGCCAGCAGCCAAGGAGACGGGTCCGGCGAGACCCAGTACTTC	CASSQGDGSGETQYF
TRBV30	TRBJ2-5	TRBD2	TGTGCCTGGGGCTTTCCGGGACTAGCGTACGTCGGGGAGACCCAGTACTTC	CAWGFPGLAYVGETQYF
TRBV6-1	TRBJ2-7	TRBD1	TGTGCCAGCAGTGAAGTAGGGACAGGGCTACGTAGGGAGCAGTACTTC	CASSEVGTGLRREQYF
TRBV18	TRBJ1-2	NA	TGTGCCAGCTCACCACCGGCCGTAGTCGACAGCTATGGCTACACCTTC	CASSPPAVVDSYGYTF
TRBV7-9	TRBJ1-4	TRBD1	TGTGCCAGCAGCTTCGGGACAGTTAGTGAAAAACTGTTTTTT	CASSFGTVSEKLFF
TRBV6-1	TRBJ2-7	NA	TGTGCCAGCACAGACAGGCCCCCCTACGAGCAGTACTTC	CASTDRPPYEQYF
TRBV6-1	TRBJ2-1	TRBD1	TGTGCCAGCAGTGAAGACCGGGACAGGGCGGGAAATGAGCAGTTCTTC	CASSEDRDRAGNEQFF
TRBV27	TRBJ1-1	TRBD1	TGTGCCAGCAGGGGGGGACAGACCCCTGACTTCTTT	CASRGGQTPDFF
TRBV14	TRBJ1-5	TRBD1	TGTGCCAGCAGCCCCCTGGGACAGGGGAGAGTAAAACAGCCCCAGCATTTT	CASSPLGQGRVKQPQHF
TRBV9	TRBJ1-3	TRBD1	TGTGCCAGCAGCCCCAGGGGGGCCTCGTCTGGAAACACCATATATTTT	CASSPRGASSGNTIYF
TRBV9	TRBJ2-5	NA	TGTGCCAGCAGCGTAGGGGGGCTTTGGGGGAATCAAGAGACCCAGTACTTC	CASSVGGLWGNQETQYF
TRBV11-2	TRBJ2-3	TRBD2	TGTGCCAGCAGCTTAGGACTAGCGGTCACAGATACGCAGTATTTT	CASSLGLAVTDTQYF
TRBV11-3	TRBJ1-6	NA	TGTGCCAGCAGCTCGGGGTGGCGGGCTCCTTCACCCCTCCACTTT	CASSSGWRAPSPLHF
TRBV27	TRBJ1-1	TRBD1	TGTGCCAGCAGCGTGGGACAGGGTACCACTGAAGCTTTCTTT	CASSVGQGTTEAFF
TRBV6-5	TRBJ1-5	TRBD1	TGTGCCAGCAGTTACTCGAGGGGGCCGGGTCAGCCCCAGCATTTT	CASSYSRGPGQPQHF
TRBV19	TRBJ1-2	TRBD1	TGTGCCAGTAGTAAGGGGGCCACCAATGGCTACACCTTC	CASSKGATNGYTF
TRBV5-8	TRBJ2-6	TRBD1	TGTGCCATTCCGCTTTGGACAGGGGGCTCGAGTTGGGCTGGGGCCAACGTCCTGACTTTC	CAIPLWTGGSSWAGANVLTF
TRBV2	TRBJ2-7	TRBD1	TGTGCCAGCAGGTTTGGGACAGTCTCGTGGGAGCAGTACTTC	CASRFGTVSWEQYF
TRBV10-2	TRBJ2-5	NA	TGCGCCAGCTCTCCCTTAGCGCAGGAGACCCAGTACTTC	CASSPLAQETQYF
TRBV30	TRBJ1-1	NA	TGTGCCTGGAGCGGGGAGGACTTTACTGAAGCTTTCTTT	CAWSGEDFTEAFF
TRBV2	TRBJ2-7	NA	TGTGCCAGCACAGGCAGCTCCTACGAGCAGTACTTC	CASTGSSYEQYF
TRBV18	TRBJ2-2	TRBD2	TGTGCCAGCTCACCACCTAGCGGGAGTAGCAACGGGGAGCTGTTTTTT	CASSPPSGSSNGELFF
TRBV19	TRBJ1-1	TRBD1	TGTGCCAGTTCGGACAGGAGGAACACTGAAGCTTTCTTT	CASSDRRNTEAFF
TRBV6-5	TRBJ2-1	TRBD1	TGTGCCAGCATAGGGACAGGGAACGATGAGCAGTTCTTC	CASIGTGNDEQFF
TRBV6-1	TRBJ2-3	NA	TGTGCCAGCAGTGCGGACTGGAGCACAGATACGCAGTATTTT	CASSADWSTDTQYF
TRBV4-3	TRBJ2-5	NA	TGCGCCAGCAGCCAAGAATCCAGGGCAGGGGACGGGTACGGGACCCAGTACTTC	CASSQESRAGDGYGTQYF
TRBV27	TRBJ1-1	TRBD1	TGTGCCAGCGGGCAGGGGGCCAACACTGAAGCTTTCTTT	CASGQGANTEAFF
TRBV11-3	TRBJ1-1	TRBD1	TGTGCCAGCAGCCCCGGACAGGGGACGAGCACTGAAGCTTTCTTT	CASSPGQGTSTEAFF
TRBV19	TRBJ2-2	NA	TGTGCCAGTAGCGGGACTTTGGGCGGGGAGCTGTTTTTT	CASSGTLGGELFF
TRBV27	TRBJ2-7	NA	TGTGCCAGCAGTTTATACCCGTCAGGTCTCTCCTACGAGCAGTACTTC	CASSLYPSGLSYEQYF
TRBV11-2	TRBJ2-6	NA	TGTGCCAGCAGCCGTTTGGCACAGGCCGGGTTCTCTGGGGCCAACGTCCTGACTTTC	CASSRLAQAGFSGANVLTF
TRBV18	TRBJ1-1	TRBD1	TGTGCCAGCTCACCGTCGATCGGGACAGGGATCATCACTGAAGCTTTCTTT	CASSPSIGTGIITEAFF
TRBV11-1	TRBJ1-2	TRBD1	TGTGCCAGCAGCTTCGGACAGGACAGCCGTGGCTACACCTTC	CASSFGQDSRGYTF
TRBV4-3	TRBJ2-5	TRBD1	TGCGCCAGCAGCCGGCAGACAGGGTCTGGAGAGACCCAGTACTTC	CASSRQTGSGETQYF
TRBV7-2	TRBJ2-7	NA	TGTGCCAGCAGCTTAGTGGGAACGGGATCGGGCAACGAGCAGTACTTC	CASSLVGTGSGNEQYF
TRBV7-9	TRBJ1-5	NA	TGTGCCAGCAGAGGAGAGAATCAGCCCCAGCATTTT	CASRGENQPQHF
TRBV7-6	TRBJ2-2	NA	TGTGCCAGCAGGTCAATGACTTACACTAACACCGGGGAGCTGTTTTTT	CASRSMTYTNTGELFF
TRBV15	TRBJ1-1	TRBD1	TGTGCCACCAGCAGGGTTCAGGGGGGGAACACTGAAGCTTTCTTT	CATSRVQGGNTEAFF
TRBV5-1	TRBJ1-1	TRBD1	TGCGCCAGCAGCTTGGAGCCAACAGGGGACACTGAAGCTTTCTTT	CASSLEPTGDTEAFF
TRBV5-6	TRBJ2-2	NA	TGTGCCAGCAGCTTGCTTGCGGGGGCAGAAACCGGGGAGCTGTTTTTT	CASSLLAGAETGELFF
TRBV28	TRBJ2-2	NA	TGTGCCAGCAGCGAGGGGGATACGAACACCGGGGAGCTGTTTTTT	CASSEGDTNTGELFF
TRBV2	TRBJ2-7	NA	TGTGCCAGCACTAACGAGGGGGTATCCTACGAGCAGTACTTC	CASTNEGVSYEQYF
TRBV7-6	TRBJ1-4	NA	TGTGCCAGCAGCTTATCCTCCGGGTATGAAAAACTGTTTTTT	CASSLSSGYEKLFF
TRBV10-1	TRBJ1-2	TRBD1	TGCGCCGCCTCGGGACAGTTAAACTATGGCTACACCTTC	CAASGQLNYGYTF